Detailed here is one T cell receptor beta chain. The libraries of TRB cDNA were constructed through 5' RACE using UMI labels. TCRdb reprocessed the 5' RACE reads and reports one entry per CDR3 protein, with no DNA. The sample table sets out about 62,000 distinct CDR3 sequences. This sample was taken from a study of CXCR3-negative and CXCR3-positive naive CD8 T cells. The CDR3 totals 16 residues. The germline gives CDR1 SQVTM, CDR2 ANQGSEA. The chain recombines TRBV29-1 with TRBJ2-5; the TCRdb call, TRBD1, lacks DNA for checking. Sequencing used naive CXCR3- CD8+ T cells from blood. Specified subset: CD45RO-CCR7+CD27+CD95- naive CD8+ T cells lacking CXCR3 (TNR3-). The receptor was isolated from a human donor in good health. Some clones in this sample may be carry-over from other donors' samples. The CDR3 sequence: CSVASRLTGGQETQYF.